These 19 T cell receptor beta chains were sequenced from one sample in a study of T-cell memory formation after mild COVID-19. TCRdb analysed the 5' RACE reads with MiXCR anew, one entry per CDR3 protein. The sample yields around 430,000 distinct CDR3 sequences, about 15% seen once. The sample taken for sequencing was PBMCs or a T cell subset sorted from them (not recorded which). The receptors stem from a man younger than 30 who had mild COVID-19 (a few samples of this study predate the infection). Cell type and time point are not known.

The chain joins TRBV7-9 to TRBJ1-1; 12 bases align to TRBD1. V trimming: 5 bases; J trimming: 7 bases; junction bases outside the gene matches: 2. Germline CDR1 and CDR2: SEHNR and FQNEAQ (reference sequence). This CDR3 is built from 13 residues. The CDR3 nucleotides read TGTGCCAGCAGCGGGGACAGGGGGCTTGAAGCTTTCTTT. Translating it yields CASSGDRGLEAFF.

Of note for this clonotype: One end of the junction is discordant with germline, which a read error may explain. This chain uses TRBV5-6 with TRBJ2-7; tentatively, D is TRBD1 (6 bases). Per the germline V gene, CDR1 is SGHDT and CDR2 is YYEEEE. This CDR3 spans 12 amino acids. CDR3 DNA: TGTGCCAGCAGCGTTCAGGGGTACGTGCAGTACTTC. Its protein is CASSVQGYVQYF.

The DNA of the CDR3 is TGTGCCAGCAGCTTAGGCCCCCGAGGGACCTACGAGCAGTATTTT. This gives the protein CASSLGPRGTYEQYF. The V call is TRBV7-2, the J call TRBJ2-3, with D tentatively TRBD1 or TRBD2 (5 bases each). The germline V gene encodes CDR1 SGHTA and CDR2 FQGNSA. Between the trimmed V and J ends, which lost 1 base and 11 bases, there was a span of 19 bases. The CDR3 sequence is 15 residues long.

The chain is built from TRBV4-1 and TRBJ2-3; no definite D call. The V gene's germline CDR1 is MGHRA and CDR2 YSYEKL. The CDR3 is 14 amino acids. The germline V and J ends were trimmed by 2 bases and 4 bases, with 10 bases remaining between them. The CDR3 DNA follows: TGCGCCAGCAGCCAAAATCCATCAGCAGATACGCAGTATTTT. This sequence encodes CASSQNPSADTQYF.

This clonotype was observed at least ten times. This chain connects TRBV7-7 to TRBJ2-7; tentative D call: TRBD1 (5 bases). The germline V gene encodes CDR1 SSHAT and CDR2 FNYEAQ (reference sequence). This CDR3 is 14 amino acids long. V lost 5 bases and J 1 base, leaving 12 bases between the germline ends. The CDR3 coding sequence is TGTGCCAGCAGCCAGGGTCCAGGGTCCTACGAGCAGTACTTC. It yields the protein CASSQGPGSYEQYF.

DNA of the CDR3: TGTGCCAGTACCCCCAGCCCAGGGGGGCCGGACACTGAAGCTTTCTTT. Translating gives CASTPSPGGPDTEAFF. V usage is TRBV19 and J usage is TRBJ1-1, with 7 bases identical to TRBD1. The CDR3 spans 16 residues. Trimming at V came to 7 bases and at J to 3 bases, leaving 14 bases not matched to a gene. CDR1 is LNHDA and CDR2 is SQIVND in the germline V gene (reference sequence).

The chain uses TRBV11-1 and TRBJ2-7; D not resolved. The V and J ends lost 3 bases and 6 bases respectively, with 15 bases between them. CDR3 length equals 14 residues. Germline V CDR1 and CDR2: SGHAT, FQDESV (reference sequence). The chain's CDR3 is CASSFGPEAGEQYF. DNA for the CDR3: TGTGCCAGCAGCTTTGGCCCCGAGGCAGGCGAGCAGTACTTC.

This clonotype has only a few counts. The chain combines TRBV5-1 with TRBJ2-3; 8 positions match TRBD2. The V gene's germline CDR1 is SGHRS and CDR2 YFSETQ. The CDR3 covers 15 residues. With V trimmed by 5 bases and J by 2 bases, 7 bases remained unmatched. The CDR3, as DNA: TGCGCCAGCAGGGCGCGGGGGGAGCTCACAGATACGCAGTATTTT. It is translated as CASRARGELTDTQYF.

This chain uses TRBV6-6 with TRBJ1-5; no clear D. The CDR3 has 15 amino acids. V was trimmed by 6 bases and J by 0 bases, leaving 12 bases between them. Germline values: CDR1 MNHNY, CDR2 SVGAGI (reference sequence). The DNA of the CDR3 is TGTGCCAGCAGCCCCGGGGTATATAGCAATCAGCCCCAGCATTTT. It translates to CASSPGVYSNQPQHF.

This chain connects TRBV30 to TRBJ2-1, with D unresolved. V was clipped by 0 bases and J by 8 bases, with 8 bases between them. Germline-derived CDR1 and CDR2 are GTSNPN and SVGIG (reference sequence). CDR3 length: 12 amino acids. DNA of the CDR3: TGTGCCTGGAGTGTAGGCCAATATGAGCAGTTCTTC. Residues: CAWSVGQYEQFF.

The gene calls are TRBV5-1 and TRBJ2-3; D is unclear. CDR1 is SGHRS, CDR2 YFSETQ, per germline. V lost 1 base to trimming and J lost 2 bases, with 11 bases between them. The CDR3 length is 15 residues. The chain's CDR3 is CASSLRVGYTDTQYF. The CDR3 coding sequence is TGCGCCAGCAGCTTGAGGGTGGGTTACACAGATACGCAGTATTTT.

The CDR3 reads CASSWSTGEETQYF. CDR3 in DNA: TGTGCCAGCAGCTGGTCGACAGGGGAGGAGACCCAGTACTTC. The rearrangement uses TRBV7-6 and TRBJ2-5, with 8 bases lining up with TRBD1. Germline V CDR1 and CDR2: SGHVS, FNYEAQ. The V gene end was trimmed by 4 bases and the J gene end by 5 bases; junction bases not matched to a gene: 6. The CDR3 covers 14 residues.

This clonotype has a handful of counts. V is TRBV7-9 and J is TRBJ2-4; perhaps TRBD2 as D (7 bases). The CDR3 totals 14 residues. Trimming removed 4 bases at V and 8 bases at J, with 15 bases between. Germline V CDR1 and CDR2: SEHNR, FQNEAQ (reference sequence). CDR3: CASSSGLPGDIQYF. CDR3 coding DNA: TGTGCCAGCAGCTCGGGACTACCAGGGGACATTCAGTACTTC.

In its sample, this clonotype was seen a few times. V is TRBV7-3 and J is TRBJ1-1; D is ambiguous. The CDR3 is 15 amino acids. V lost 5 bases and J 0 bases, leaving 13 bases between the germline ends. Germline V CDR1 and CDR2: SGHTA, FQGTGA. The CDR3 DNA follows: TGTGCCAGCAGCCAGGACGGGCAGGTGAACACTGAAGCTTTCTTT. Protein sequence: CASSQDGQVNTEAFF.

This clonotype came up a few times. J is TRBJ2-2 and V is TRBV5-1; D gene uncertain. Deletions cut 4 bases from V and 4 bases from J, with 14 bases between. The length of the CDR3 is 15 residues. Per germline, CDR1 SGHRS and CDR2 YFSETQ. CDR3 DNA: TGCGCCAGCAGCACTGGTCCCGTCGGCACCGGGGAGCTGTTTTTT. It is translated as CASSTGPVGTGELFF.

This clonotype was observed a single time. The rearrangement uses TRBV29-1 and TRBJ1-5; no clear D. CDR3 length: 12 residues. V was shortened by 4 bases and J by 5 bases, with 9 bases between the two germline ends. Germline loops: CDR1 SQVTM, CDR2 ANQGSEA. The CDR3 region has the DNA TGCAGCGTTGCGGTTGGAGATCAGCCCCAGCATTTT. Translating gives CSVAVGDQPQHF.

This clonotype came up a few times. The J gene is TRBJ2-3, the V gene TRBV6-2 or TRBV6-3; 9 nucleotides align to TRBD2. CDR1 MNHEY and CDR2 SVGEGT come from the germline V gene. This CDR3 comprises 15 residues. The V gene end was trimmed by 6 bases and the J gene end by 6 bases; junction bases not matched to a gene: 10. The CDR3 coding sequence is TGTGCCAGCAGCTTCCTAGCGGGGCAGAGGGATACGCAGTATTTT. It yields the protein CASSFLAGQRDTQYF.

The rearrangement uses TRBV7-9 and TRBJ2-3; weak D call: TRBD2 (6 bases). Trimming shortened V by 2 bases and J by 6 bases, and 15 bases separated the two germline ends. CDR3 length equals 15 residues. Germline V gives CDR1 SEHNR, CDR2 FQNEAQ (reference sequence). CDR3 sequence (DNA): TGTGCCAGCAGCTTAAGGGCACGCGGGGCGGATACGCAGTATTTT. Translating gives CASSLRARGADTQYF.

This clonotype was seen more than once but under ten times. The CDR3: CASSLDAGATDTQYF. Here the CDR3 DNA reads TGTGCCAGCAGTTTGGACGCGGGGGCCACAGATACGCAGTATTTT. J is TRBJ2-3 and V is TRBV12-3 or TRBV12-4; a weak D match, TRBD2 (7 bases). This CDR3 spans 15 amino acids. Trimming cost V 3 bases and J 2 bases, with 12 bases left between them.